This T cell receptor beta chain was captured by sequencing in a study of shared clonotypes between healthy human individuals. In the naive CD8 group, cells lacked CD45RO and were positively selected for CCR7, so terminally differentiated effector memory CD45RA+ cells were left out. The repertoire was sequenced with immunoSEQ multiplex PCR; TCRdb's copy has only in-frame clones and lacks some. Counted here are roughly 1,800,000 clones, around 96% occurring once; the ten biggest clones make up more than 0.9%. Sequencing was carried out using naive CD8+ T cells sorted from blood. This TCR was sampled from a man younger than 35 in good health.

The CDR3, as DNA: TGTGCCAGCAGCGAAGACTATAGCACAGATACGCAGTATTTT. Encoded protein: CASSEDYSTDTQYF. This rearrangement joins TRBV5-4 to TRBJ2-3, with a tentative D call TRBD2 (5 bases). The CDR3 contains 14 residues. V dropped 4 bases and J dropped 0 bases, with 9 bases sitting between them. CDR1 and CDR2 (germline): SGHNT, YYREEE (reference sequence).